Below, 20 T cell receptor beta chains from the same sample are listed, as sequenced in a study of OX40 agonist ivuxolimab in advanced cancers. Clones were sequenced by immunoSEQ multiplex PCR, and TCRdb holds only the in-frame ones, with some missing. The table has about 35,000 clones, about four fifths seen once. The specimen was CD4+ or CD8+ T cells sorted from blood, collected in a trial of the OX40 agonist ivuxolimab. These receptors came from an adult with an advanced solid tumor such as melanoma, head and neck, liver or kidney cancer.

The chain carries TRBV27 and TRBJ2-3; D gene uncertain. Germline CDR1 is MNHEY and CDR2 is SMNVEV (reference sequence). This CDR3 has 11 amino acids. V lost 5 bases and J lost 6, with 6 bases in between. CDR3 in amino acids: CASSRRDTQYF. CDR3 sequence (DNA): TGTGCCAGCAGTCGGCGCGATACGCAGTATTTT.

The V and J genes are TRBV4-2 and TRBJ1-2; 9 positions agree with TRBD1. The CDR3 spans 16 residues. Germline loops: CDR1 LGHNA, CDR2 YNFKEQ. The V segment lost 0 bases and the J segment 4 bases; nucleotides outside the gene matches: 6. The CDR3 here is CASSQEWGQGSYGYTF. The DNA of the CDR3 is TGTGCCAGCAGCCAAGAGTGGGGACAGGGAAGCTATGGCTACACCTTC.

The rearrangement joins TRBV6-1 to TRBJ1-2; 10 nucleotides align to TRBD1. The CDR3 consists of 14 residues. CDR1 is MNHNS, CDR2 SASEGT, per germline. The ends lost 4 bases at V and 4 bases at J; junction bases unmatched: 3. The chain's CDR3 is CASSGQGAGYGYTF. DNA of the CDR3: TGTGCCAGCAGTGGACAGGGGGCTGGCTATGGCTACACCTTC.

The chain combines TRBV6-5 with TRBJ1-2; D may be TRBD1 (5 bases). The CDR3 has 11 residues. Germline values: CDR1 MNHEY, CDR2 SVGAGI. V was cut by 8 bases and J by 5 bases, with 9 bases left in between. CDR3 in amino acids: CASRGGYGYTF. Written as DNA, the CDR3 is TGTGCCAGCCGGGGCGGGTATGGCTACACCTTC.

The chain employs TRBV11-2 and TRBJ1-1; D gene ambiguous. The germline V gene encodes CDR1 SGHAT and CDR2 FQNNGV. With 5 bases removed from V and 2 bases from J, the gap between germline ends came to 9 bases. The CDR3 length is 13 residues. CDR3 nucleotide sequence: TGTGCCAGCAGCGTATTTGGAAACACTGAAGCTTTCTTT. It yields the protein CASSVFGNTEAFF.

This sequence joins TRBV27 and TRBJ1-2; 8 nucleotides align to TRBD1. CDR1 and CDR2 from the germline V gene are MNHEY and SMNVEV (reference sequence). Trimming removed 3 bases from V and 7 bases from J; junction bases left unmatched: 4. The CDR3 runs to 13 residues. Here the CDR3 DNA reads TGTGCCAGCAGTTTCGGACAGGGCTCTGGCTACACCTTC. This encodes CASSFGQGSGYTF.

The chain couples TRBV6-6 to TRBJ2-1; 8 bases are a match to TRBD1. CDR1 and CDR2 from the germline V gene are MNHNY and SVGAGI (reference sequence). V gave up 6 bases and J gave up 10 bases; unmatched junction bases: 8. The CDR3 consists of 13 residues. The CDR3 sequence is CASRTGQGKEQFF. CDR3 nucleotide sequence: TGTGCCAGCAGGACCGGACAGGGCAAAGAGCAGTTCTTC.

This chain connects TRBV5-1 to TRBJ1-5; a weak D match, TRBD1 (5 bases). CDR1 SGHRS and CDR2 YFSETQ come from the germline V gene. The V end lost 0 bases, the J end lost 2 bases, and 9 bases lay between the germline ends. The CDR3 has 15 residues. CDR3 nucleotide sequence: TGCGCCAGCAGCTTGGACCTAGGGGGCAATCAGCCCCAGCATTTT. The encoded protein is CASSLDLGGNQPQHF.

This clone has a handful of counts. The chain combines TRBV7-9 with TRBJ2-2, with a possible D match to TRBD1 (6 bases). Germline lookup yields CDR1 SEHNR and CDR2 FQNEAQ (reference sequence). This CDR3 is 16 amino acids long. The V end lost 2 bases, the J end lost 3 bases, and 13 bases lay between the germline ends. The CDR3 is CASSLMWGHDTGELFF. As DNA, the CDR3 is TGTGCCAGCAGCTTAATGTGGGGGCACGACACCGGGGAGCTGTTTTTT.

The chain uses TRBV27 and TRBJ2-3; the D is unclear. CDR1 and CDR2 from the germline V gene are MNHEY and SMNVEV (reference sequence). The CDR3 sequence is 14 residues long. The germline V and J ends were trimmed by 3 bases and 8 bases, with 15 bases remaining between them. The CDR3 loop is CASSLSPFAATQYF. DNA for the CDR3: TGTGCCAGCAGTTTGAGTCCCTTTGCCGCTACGCAGTATTTT.

Points on this clone: This sample also contains other DNA sequences that code for the same CDR3. The chain is built from TRBV9 and TRBJ1-2; 7 nucleotides align to TRBD1. Germline values: CDR1 SGDLS, CDR2 YYNGEE. The trim removed 0 bases at V and 2 bases at J, leaving 1 base unmatched. The CDR3 runs 14 residues. This CDR3 reads CASSVGQGNYGYTF. CDR3 in DNA: TGTGCCAGCAGCGTAGGACAGGGAAACTATGGCTACACCTTC.

The CDR3 loop reads CASSATGGGNQPQHF. In DNA, the CDR3 is TGCGCCAGCAGCGCTACAGGGGGCGGCAATCAGCCCCAGCATTTT. This chain links TRBV5-1 with TRBJ1-5; TRBD1 agrees at 9 bases. CDR1 and CDR2 (germline): SGHRS, YFSETQ. The ends lost 4 bases at V and 2 bases at J; junction bases unmatched: 4. This CDR3 has 15 residues.

The J gene is TRBJ2-2, the V gene TRBV5-1; 7 nucleotides match TRBD2. The V gene end was trimmed by 2 bases and the J gene end by 2 bases; junction bases not matched to a gene: 6. This CDR3 comprises 16 residues. Germline values: CDR1 SGHRS, CDR2 YFSETQ. The CDR3 DNA is TGCGCCAGCAGCTTTACGAGCGGGGTCAACACCGGGGAGCTGTTTTTT. Its translation is CASSFTSGVNTGELFF. Drawing the rest from reference TRBV5-1 and TRBJ2-2, the complete variable domain is KAGVTQTPRYLIKTRGQQVTLSCSPISGHRSVSWYQQTPGQGLQFLFEYFSETQRNKGNFPGRFSGRQFSNSRSEMNVSTLELGDSALYLCASSFTSGVNTGELFFGEGSRLTVL.

The chain has TRBV7-3 and TRBJ2-1; 7 bases match TRBD1. The CDR3 totals 16 residues. V dropped 4 bases and J dropped 8; count of bases not matched to a gene: 14. CDR1 SGHTA and CDR2 FQGTGA come from the germline V gene. CDR3 in DNA: TGTGCCAGCAGCTCCCCGACAGGGAGATCAAGCGATGAGCAGTTCTTC. This encodes CASSSPTGRSSDEQFF.

The chain links TRBV27 to TRBJ2-3, with unresolved D. The V gene lost 5 bases and the J gene lost 6 bases, with 9 bases spanning the gap. This CDR3 is 12 amino acids long. The V gene's germline CDR1 is MNHEY and CDR2 SMNVEV (reference sequence). The CDR3 DNA follows: TGTGCCAGCAGTCGGATTTCGGATACGCAGTATTTT. This translates into CASSRISDTQYF.

V usage is TRBV10-2 and J usage is TRBJ2-3; 9 bases are a match to TRBD2. The length of the CDR3 is 17 residues. V gave up 5 bases and J gave up 0 bases; unmatched junction bases: 9. Germline CDR1 and CDR2: WSHSY and SAAADI. DNA of the CDR3: TGCGCCAGCAGTAACGCTAGCGGGACACCTAGCACAGATACGCAGTATTTT. Its protein product is CASSNASGTPSTDTQYF.

The V call is TRBV5-1, the J call TRBJ2-5; D unclear. The CDR3 spans 11 residues. Germline values: CDR1 SGHRS, CDR2 YFSETQ. Trimming removed 7 bases at V and 2 bases at J, with 6 bases between. CDR3 protein: CASSRQETQYF. CDR3 coding DNA: TGCGCCAGCTCCAGGCAAGAGACCCAGTACTTC.

This clone came up once. This chain joins TRBV2 and TRBJ1-2; no definite D call. Germline values: CDR1 SNHLY, CDR2 FYNNEI. This CDR3 has 13 residues. Deletions cut 6 bases from V and 1 base from J, with 9 bases between. CDR3 sequence: CASRTDLNYGYTF. CDR3 coding DNA: TGTGCCAGCAGAACCGATCTTAACTATGGCTACACCTTC.

This sequence joins TRBV7-9 and TRBJ1-3; D perhaps matches TRBD1 (5 bases). Germline CDR1 SEHNR, CDR2 FQNEAQ (reference sequence). This CDR3 has 17 residues. The V end lost 2 bases, the J end lost 4 bases, and 18 bases lay between the germline ends. Here the CDR3 DNA reads TGTGCCAGCAGCTTACTGGCCGGCAGGGCATACGGAAACACCATATATTTT. Amino acids: CASSLLAGRAYGNTIYF.

In its sample, this clone was seen once. The rearrangement joins TRBV20-1 to TRBJ1-2, with a possible D match to TRBD1 (5 bases). V was cut by 3 bases and J by 8 bases, with 10 bases left in between. The germline V gene has CDR1 DFQATT and CDR2 SNEGSKA (reference sequence). CDR3 length equals 11 residues. For the CDR3, the DNA is TGCAGTGCTAGTCAGGGAAGAGGCTACACCTTC. Encoded protein: CSASQGRGYTF.